The clone carrying this TCR beta chain appeared a few times. Its antigen is not known. The data were taken from a study of response to subunit inactivated influenza vaccine. Whole-study results and caveats: Authors suggested few new T cells are recruited by each seasonal influenza vaccination.

Germline V CDR1 and CDR2: MGHDK, SYGVNS. CDR3 length: 12 residues. Trimming left V 8 bases short and J 8 bases short, with 12 bases between. TCRdb redid the calling of the RT-PCR reads with MiXCR, one entry per CDR3 protein. Among 530,000 or so distinct CDR3 sequences listed, around 15% were seen once. The sequences come from PBMCs from blood, collected about 11 days after vaccination. The clonotype originates from a man in his fifties who received an inactivated influenza vaccine. The chain links TRBV25-1 to TRBJ1-4; D is uncertain. CDR3 in DNA: TGTGCCAGCCAAAGTGGCAGGGAAAAACTGTTTTTT. This translates into CASQSGREKLFF.